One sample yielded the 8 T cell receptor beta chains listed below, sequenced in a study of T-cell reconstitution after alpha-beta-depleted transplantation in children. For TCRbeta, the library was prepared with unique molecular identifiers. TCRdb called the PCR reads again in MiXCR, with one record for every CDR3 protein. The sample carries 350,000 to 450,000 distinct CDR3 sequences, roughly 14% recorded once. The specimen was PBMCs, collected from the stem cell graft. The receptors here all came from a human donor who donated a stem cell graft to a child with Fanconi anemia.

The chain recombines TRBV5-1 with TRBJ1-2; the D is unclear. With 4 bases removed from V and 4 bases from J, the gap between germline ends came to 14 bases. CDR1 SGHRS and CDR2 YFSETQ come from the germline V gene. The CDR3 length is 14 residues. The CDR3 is CASSASGIGYGYTF. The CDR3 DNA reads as TGCGCCAGCAGCGCTTCCGGGATCGGCTATGGCTACACCTTC. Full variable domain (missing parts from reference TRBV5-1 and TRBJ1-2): KAGVTQTPRYLIKTRGQQVTLSCSPISGHRSVSWYQQTPGQGLQFLFEYFSETQRNKGNFPGRFSGRQFSNSRSEMNVSTLELGDSALYLCASSASGIGYGYTFGSGTRLTVV.

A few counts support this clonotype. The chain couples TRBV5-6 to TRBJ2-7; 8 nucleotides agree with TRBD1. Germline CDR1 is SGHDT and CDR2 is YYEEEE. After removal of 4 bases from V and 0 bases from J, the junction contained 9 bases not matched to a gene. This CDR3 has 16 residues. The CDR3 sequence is CASSLIGTGVSYEQYF. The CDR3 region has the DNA TGTGCCAGCAGCCTGATAGGGACAGGTGTCTCCTACGAGCAGTACTTC. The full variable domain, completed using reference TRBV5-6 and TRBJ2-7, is DAGVTQSPTHLIKTRGQQVTLRCSPKSGHDTVSWYQQALGQGPQFIFQYYEEEERQRGNFPDRFSGHQFPNYSSELNVNALLLGDSALYLCASSLIGTGVSYEQYFGPGTRLTVT.

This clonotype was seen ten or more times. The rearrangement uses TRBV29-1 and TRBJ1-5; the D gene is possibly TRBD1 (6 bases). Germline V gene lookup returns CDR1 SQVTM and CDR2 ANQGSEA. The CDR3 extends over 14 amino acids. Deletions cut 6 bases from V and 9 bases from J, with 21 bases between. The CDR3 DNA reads TGCAGCGTCCAAGACGGGACACCGGGAAGGCCCCAGCATTTT. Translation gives CSVQDGTPGRPQHF.

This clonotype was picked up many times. The CDR3 sequence is CASSLLSGEDTQYF. For the CDR3, the DNA is TGCGCCAGCAGCTTGCTGAGCGGCGAAGATACGCAGTATTTT. The chain is built from TRBV5-1 and TRBJ2-3, with D possibly matching TRBD2 (5 bases). Germline V gene data show CDR1 as SGHRS and CDR2 as YFSETQ. This CDR3 comprises 14 residues. V lost 1 base and J 5 bases, leaving 11 bases between the germline ends. Using reference TRBV5-1 and TRBJ2-3 for the parts outside the CDR3, the full variable domain is KAGVTQTPRYLIKTRGQQVTLSCSPISGHRSVSWYQQTPGQGLQFLFEYFSETQRNKGNFPGRFSGRQFSNSRSEMNVSTLELGDSALYLCASSLLSGEDTQYFGPGTRLTVL.

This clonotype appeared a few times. The CDR3 region is CASSFDNYEQYF. The CDR3 DNA reads as TGCGCCAGCAGCTTTGACAACTACGAGCAGTACTTC. The rearrangement uses TRBV5-1 and TRBJ2-7, with D unclear. V was clipped by 2 bases and J by 3 bases, with 6 bases between them. Germline CDR1 is SGHRS and CDR2 is YFSETQ. The CDR3 extends over 12 amino acids.

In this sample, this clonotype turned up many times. The CDR3: CSAFSWTSGGMETQYF. CDR3 in DNA: TGCAGTGCTTTCTCTTGGACTAGCGGGGGAATGGAGACCCAGTACTTC. The chain employs TRBV20-1 and TRBJ2-5; 13 bases match TRBD2. V dropped 5 bases and J dropped 5; count of bases not matched to a gene: 11. CDR1 and CDR2 from the germline V gene are DFQATT and SNEGSKA (reference sequence). The CDR3 runs to 16 residues.

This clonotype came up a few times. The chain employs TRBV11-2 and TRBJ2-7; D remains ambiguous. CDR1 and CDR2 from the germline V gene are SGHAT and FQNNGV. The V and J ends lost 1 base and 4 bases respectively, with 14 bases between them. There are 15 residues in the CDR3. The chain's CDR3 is CASSLGVLESYEQYF. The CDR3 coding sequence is TGTGCCAGCAGCTTAGGAGTGTTGGAGAGTTACGAGCAGTACTTC. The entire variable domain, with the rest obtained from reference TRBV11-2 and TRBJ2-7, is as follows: EAGVAQSPRYKIIEKRQSVAFWCNPISGHATLYWYQQILGQGPKLLIQFQNNGVVDDSQLPKDRFSAERLKGVDSTLKIQPAKLEDSAVYLCASSLGVLESYEQYFGPGTRLTVT.

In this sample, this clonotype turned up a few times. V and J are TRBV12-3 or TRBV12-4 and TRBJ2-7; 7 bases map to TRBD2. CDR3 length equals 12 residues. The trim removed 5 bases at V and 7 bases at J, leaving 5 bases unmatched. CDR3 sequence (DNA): TGTGCCAGCAGTAAAAGCGGGACGGAGCAGTACTTC. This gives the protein CASSKSGTEQYF.